These 5 T cell receptor beta chains were all obtained from the same sample, sequenced in a study of graft-versus-host responses after intestinal transplantation. Antigens for these TCRs are unknown. Profiling relied on immunoSEQ multiplex PCR, and the TCRdb table lists in-frame clones only, not all of them. The table lists about 47,000 clones, roughly 96% of them singletons. The sequencing here drew on unstimulated CD8+ T cells sorted from spleen or lymph node cells, taken before transplant. The origin of the receptors is a human donor who was the organ donor for an intestinal transplant.

J is TRBJ1-1 and V is TRBV4-3; a weak D match, TRBD1 (5 bases). CDR1 is LGHNA, CDR2 YSLEER, per germline. This CDR3 is built from 14 residues. The V and J ends lost 0 bases and 2 bases respectively, with 7 bases between them. The chain's CDR3 is CASSQDTGNTEAFF. In DNA form, the CDR3 reads TGCGCCAGCAGCCAAGATACAGGAAACACTGAAGCTTTCTTT.

The rearrangement links TRBV28 to TRBJ1-5; tentatively, D is TRBD1 (6 bases). CDR3 length equals 13 residues. Germline CDR1 is MDHEN and CDR2 is SYDVKM. Trimming shortened V by 3 bases and J by 4 bases, and 7 bases separated the two germline ends. CDR3 sequence: CASSFTGNQPQHF. DNA of the CDR3: TGTGCCAGCAGTTTTACAGGGAATCAGCCCCAGCATTTT.

The V call is TRBV13, the J call TRBJ2-7; 9 nucleotides align to TRBD1. Judging by the DNA end, TRBJ2-1 fits better; the J call may be wrong. From germline, CDR1 is PRHDT and CDR2 FYEKMQ (reference sequence). The CDR3 has 15 residues. As DNA, the CDR3 is TGTGCCAGCAGCCGCCGGGGACAGGGCTACAATGAGCAGTTCTTC. The encoded protein is CASSRRGQGYNEQFF.

This clone was seen only once. The chain combines TRBV27 with TRBJ1-6; TRBD1 is a possible D gene (6 bases). The CDR3 runs 15 residues. Germline CDR1 MNHEY, CDR2 SMNVEV (reference sequence). The V and J ends lost 4 bases and 3 bases respectively, with 10 bases between them. The CDR3 DNA reads TGTGCCAGCAGTTCGGGACAATTCTATAATTCACCCCTCCACTTT. It yields the protein CASSSGQFYNSPLHF.

CDR3 amino acids: CASSPARGANSPLHF. The DNA for the CDR3 is TGTGCCAGCAGCCCCGCGAGGGGGGCCAATTCACCCCTCCACTTT. This chain connects TRBV7-9 to TRBJ1-6; D may be TRBD1 (6 bases). The CDR3 length is 15 residues. V was cut by 5 bases and J by 7 bases, with 15 bases left in between. Germline V lookup: CDR1 SEHNR, CDR2 FQNEAQ (reference sequence). Using reference TRBV7-9 and TRBJ1-6 for the parts outside the CDR3, the full variable domain is DTGVSQNPRHKITKRGQNVTFRCDPISEHNRLYWYRQTLGQGPEFLTYFQNEAQLEKSRLLSDRFSAERPKGSFSTLEIQRTEQGDSAMYLCASSPARGANSPLHFGNGTRLTVT.